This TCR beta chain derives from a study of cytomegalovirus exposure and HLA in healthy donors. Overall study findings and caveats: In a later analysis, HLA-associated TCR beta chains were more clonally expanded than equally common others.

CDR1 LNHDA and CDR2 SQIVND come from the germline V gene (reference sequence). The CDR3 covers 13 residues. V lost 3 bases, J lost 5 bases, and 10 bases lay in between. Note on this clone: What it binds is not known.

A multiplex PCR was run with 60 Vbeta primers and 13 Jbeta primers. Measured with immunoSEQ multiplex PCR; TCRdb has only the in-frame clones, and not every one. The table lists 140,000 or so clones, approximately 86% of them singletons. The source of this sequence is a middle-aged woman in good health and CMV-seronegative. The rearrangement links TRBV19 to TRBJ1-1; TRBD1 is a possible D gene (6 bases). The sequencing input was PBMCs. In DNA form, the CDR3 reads TGTGCCAGTAGTATGGGACAAAAGACTGAAGCTTTCTTT. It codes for CASSMGQKTEAFF. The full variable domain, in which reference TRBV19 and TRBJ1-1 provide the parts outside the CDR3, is DGGITQSPKYLFRKEGQNVTLSCEQNLNHDAMYWYRQDPGQGLRLIYYSQIVNDFQKGDIAEGYSVSREKKESFPLTVTSAQKNPTAFYLCASSMGQKTEAFFGQGTRLTVV.